The 8 T cell receptor beta chains below come from one sample, sequenced in a study of blood T cells in healthy people across ages. Using a J-beta primer mix together with a sample-barcoded 5' primer, a second PCR was run for roughly 6 to 12 cycles. TCRdb recomputed calls from the 5' RACE reads with MiXCR, one row per CDR3 protein. Among some 760,000 distinct CDR3 sequences listed, roughly 25% were seen once. The data also belong to a second study, concerning T cells of mothers and their children.

Input material: blood. The source of these receptors is a boy younger than 18 in good health.

This clonotype was detected only a few times. This chain connects TRBV5-1 to TRBJ2-3, with TRBD1 matching over 7 bases. CDR1 and CDR2 (germline): SGHRS, YFSETQ. This CDR3 is built from 15 residues. V was clipped by 2 bases and J by 2 bases; unmatched bases: 5. The CDR3 bases are TGCGCCAGCAGCTTCTGGGACAGCTACACAGATACGCAGTATTTT. It codes for CASSFWDSYTDTQYF.

Comments on this clonotype: One junction end disagrees with the germline gene, perhaps due to a read error. V is TRBV12-3 or TRBV12-4 and J is TRBJ2-1; D remains unclear. The length of the CDR3 is 14 residues. The DNA for the CDR3 is TGTACCAGCAGTTTGGGGAATACCTACAATGAGCAGTTCTTC. It is translated as CTSSLGNTYNEQFF.

The V gene is TRBV5-5, the J gene TRBJ2-2, with D hard to call. The CDR3 covers 14 residues. V was shortened by 2 bases and J by 5 bases, with 10 bases between the two germline ends. Germline lookup yields CDR1 SGHKS and CDR2 YYEKEE (reference sequence). DNA for the CDR3: TGTGCCAGCAGCTTAATGGTCGGGACCGGGGAGCTGTTTTTT. It codes for CASSLMVGTGELFF.

The V and J genes are TRBV2 and TRBJ1-4, with TRBD1 as a possible D gene (5 bases). Germline loops: CDR1 SNHLY, CDR2 FYNNEI. V lost 0 bases, J lost 0 bases, and 8 bases lay in between. The length of the CDR3 is 16 residues. CDR3 sequence reads: CASSEAWGATNEKLFF. The CDR3 DNA sequence: TGTGCCAGCAGTGAAGCGTGGGGGGCAACTAATGAAAAACTGTTTTTT. The variable domain in full, completed from reference TRBV2 and TRBJ1-4, reads EPEVTQTPSHQVTQMGQEVILRCVPISNHLYFYWYRQILGQKVEFLVSFYNNEISEKSEIFDDQFSVERPDGSNFTLKIRSTKLEDSAMYFCASSEAWGATNEKLFFGSGTQLSVL.

This rearrangement joins TRBV5-1 to TRBJ1-1; 7 bases match TRBD1. The germline gives CDR1 SGHRS, CDR2 YFSETQ. V was pared by 0 bases and J by 1 base, with 6 bases of the junction left unmatched. The CDR3 sequence is 16 residues long. CDR3 amino acids: CASSLARGTANTEAFF. DNA for the CDR3: TGCGCCAGCAGCTTGGCCAGAGGGACAGCGAACACTGAAGCTTTCTTT. Drawing the rest from reference TRBV5-1 and TRBJ1-1, the complete variable domain is KAGVTQTPRYLIKTRGQQVTLSCSPISGHRSVSWYQQTPGQGLQFLFEYFSETQRNKGNFPGRFSGRQFSNSRSEMNVSTLELGDSALYLCASSLARGTANTEAFFGQGTRLTVV.

A single count supports this clonotype. The gene calls are TRBV7-2 and TRBJ2-5, with 11 nucleotides matching TRBD2. The J call may be incorrect, as the DNA end agrees better with TRBJ2-1. This CDR3 comprises 16 residues. The germline V gene encodes CDR1 SGHTA and CDR2 FQGNSA. CDR3: CASSLVGSGGGYEQFF. CDR3 DNA: TGTGCCAGCAGCTTAGTAGGTAGCGGGGGGGGATATGAGCAGTTCTTC.

The chain uses TRBV27 and TRBJ2-4; 9 bases align to TRBD2. V was clipped by 6 bases and J by 7 bases; unmatched bases: 7. The germline gives CDR1 MNHEY, CDR2 SMNVEV (reference sequence). The CDR3 contains 14 residues. The CDR3 reads CASSDIGLANIQYF. The CDR3 region has the DNA TGTGCCAGCAGCGACATCGGACTAGCGAACATTCAGTACTTC.

The V gene is TRBV9, the J gene TRBJ2-1; possible D gene TRBD1, 6 bases. Between the trimmed V and J ends, which lost 2 bases and 3 bases, there was a span of 27 bases. Germline V lookup: CDR1 SGDLS, CDR2 YYNGEE. There are 20 residues in the CDR3. The chain's CDR3 is CASSVGSTGIQRGHYNEQFF. The CDR3 region has the DNA TGTGCCAGCAGCGTGGGCTCCACAGGGATCCAACGAGGCCACTACAATGAGCAGTTCTTC.